This is a list of T cell receptor beta chains from one sample in a study of chemoradiotherapy in HPV16-positive cancers. The assay was immunoSEQ multiplex PCR, and TCRdb's table has in-frame clones only and misses some. Among 25,000 to 35,000 clones listed, roughly 88% were seen once. Here the sequenced sample was blood, taken from a patient who underwent chemoradiotherapy. The receptors derive from a human donor with HPV-associated anogenital cancer. Both conserved end residues are trimmed from each CDR3. Fields, in order: clone size, V gene, CDR3 protein. Clone size is shown for a subset of rows, as once, few, many or a class of expanded clone.

abundance: .; v_gene: TRBV6-1; CDR3aa: ASSATQGAGGYT
abundance: .; v_gene: TRBV27; CDR3aa: ASSAGTGGEGYT
abundance: .; v_gene: TRBV7-9; CDR3aa: ASSPRGPDTQY
abundance: .; v_gene: TRBV5-8; CDR3aa: ASPRWGAGELF
abundance: once; v_gene: TRBV11-2; CDR3aa: ASSLDYRGTEAF
abundance: .; v_gene: TRBV5-6; CDR3aa: ASNFRDGSYEQY
abundance: .; v_gene: TRBV4-1; CDR3aa: ASSQDGQGRETQY
abundance: .; v_gene: TRBV15; CDR3aa: ATSRDWTEAF
abundance: .; v_gene: TRBV7-2; CDR3aa: ASRYTSGYNEQF
abundance: .; v_gene: TRBV29-1; CDR3aa: SVGGTSGRDGDIQY
abundance: .; v_gene: TRBV18; CDR3aa: ASSRPPFTLDFTDTQY
abundance: .; v_gene: TRBV19; CDR3aa: ASSQVGIKNEQF
abundance: .; v_gene: TRBV18; CDR3aa: ASSLGLGTQY
abundance: .; v_gene: TRBV5-5; CDR3aa: ASSGWTGNGYT
abundance: .; v_gene: TRBV7-3; CDR3aa: ASSLAGNTEAF
abundance: .; v_gene: TRBV19; CDR3aa: ASSRGQYSNQPQH
abundance: few; v_gene: TRBV4-1; CDR3aa: ASSPSGGTIY
abundance: once; v_gene: TRBV7-9; CDR3aa: ASSLDGIQPQH
abundance: .; v_gene: TRBV19; CDR3aa: ASSRATFFGNQPQH
abundance: .; v_gene: TRBV19; CDR3aa: ASSTRQVSGANVLT
abundance: .; v_gene: TRBV19; CDR3aa: ASSISISGGFRQPQH
abundance: .; v_gene: TRBV29-1; CDR3aa: SVHPGEGSTEAF
abundance: .; v_gene: TRBV5-6; CDR3aa: ASSLGAGGLSEKLF
abundance: .; v_gene: TRBV29-1; CDR3aa: SVVGQGAGGYT
abundance: .; v_gene: TRBV13; CDR3aa: ASSTGGPHNEQF
abundance: .; v_gene: TRBV11-3; CDR3aa: ASSLGTGGHIDTQY
abundance: .; v_gene: TRBV5-1; CDR3aa: ASSLDRERDTQY
abundance: .; v_gene: TRBV2; CDR3aa: ASPRGGYT
abundance: .; v_gene: TRBV7-8; CDR3aa: ASSLGELNQETQY
abundance: few; v_gene: TRBV5-6; CDR3aa: ASSTRRLAGGSILYEQY